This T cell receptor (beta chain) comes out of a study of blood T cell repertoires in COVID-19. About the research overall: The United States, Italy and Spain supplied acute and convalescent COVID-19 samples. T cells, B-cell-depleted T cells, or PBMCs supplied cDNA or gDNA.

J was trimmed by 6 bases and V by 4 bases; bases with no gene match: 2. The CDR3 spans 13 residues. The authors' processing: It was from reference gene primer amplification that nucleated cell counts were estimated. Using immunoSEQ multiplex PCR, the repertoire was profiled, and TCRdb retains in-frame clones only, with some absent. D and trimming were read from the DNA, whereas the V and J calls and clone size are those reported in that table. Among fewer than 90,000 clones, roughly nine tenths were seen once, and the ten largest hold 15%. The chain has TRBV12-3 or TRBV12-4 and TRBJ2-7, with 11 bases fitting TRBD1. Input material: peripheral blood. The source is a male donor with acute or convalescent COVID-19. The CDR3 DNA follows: TGTGCCAGCAGTTGGGGGACAGGGGGCGAGCAGTACTTC. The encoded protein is CASSWGTGGEQYF.